This TCR beta chain was captured in a study of shared clonotypes between healthy human individuals. Study-level background: Three plates were used per donor for CD4 naive, three for CD4 memory, two for CD8 naive and one for CD8 memory. Study-wide findings and caveats: The study generally estimated greater richness for naive than memory subsets.

Germline lookup yields CDR1 MNHEY and CDR2 SMNVEV (reference sequence). This CDR3 has 13 residues. V dropped 3 bases and J dropped 8 bases, with 12 bases sitting between them. To note about this clone: Its specificity is not known.

Libraries were prepared by immunoSEQ multiplex PCR; TCRdb keeps only in-frame clonotypes and omits some of them. The table has 600,000 to 800,000 clones, over 55% seen once; the top ten hold around 1.8%. Donors were healthy HIV-negative adults without recent acute infections or vaccinations. Sequenced material: memory CD4+ T cells sorted from blood. The subset is: CD45RA-negative fraction. This TCR derives from a woman in her thirties in good health. The chain uses TRBV27 and TRBJ2-3; D possibly corresponds to TRBD2 (5 bases). In DNA, the CDR3 is TGTGCCAGCAGTTTGGGAGATAGGGCTACGCAGTATTTT. Translation gives CASSLGDRATQYF.